What follows describes a single TCR beta chain. Its antigen is currently unknown. Libraries were prepared by immunoSEQ multiplex PCR; TCRdb keeps only in-frame clonotypes and omits some of them. Of 100,000 to 120,000 clones in the sample, 88% were seen once. The sample originates from a study of T cell responses to AZD1222 COVID-19 vaccine. The overall study: Pooled samples include second doses given at about 4 or 12 weeks.

Study results and limitations: Spike-wide coverage was observed for vaccine-associated CD4 TCRs, with dominant responses at 160-218 and 743-854. Spike-specific TCR repertoires showed rising breadth and depth after two AZD1222 doses. Mostly white British, mostly female donors; authors suggested clonal diversity may be underestimated.

Sequenced here: peripheral blood, sampled on day 0 of AZD1222 vaccination. The source of this sequence is an adult in good health.

For the CDR3, the DNA is TGTGCCAGCAGTGCGGACAGCCCAACCTCTACTAACTATGGCTACACCTTC. It translates to CASSADSPTSTNYGYTF. This chain links TRBV2 with TRBJ1-2; weak D call: TRBD1 (6 bases). Germline-derived CDR1 and CDR2 are SNHLY and FYNNEI. The CDR3 spans 17 residues. V shed 4 bases and J shed 0 bases, with 18 bases lying between them. The full variable domain, rest sourced from reference TRBV2 and TRBJ1-2, is EPEVTQTPSHQVTQMGQEVILRCVPISNHLYFYWYRQILGQKVEFLVSFYNNEISEKSEIFDDQFSVERPDGSNFTLKIRSTKLEDSAMYFCASSADSPTSTNYGYTFGSGTRLTVV.